The rows below give T cell receptor beta chains drawn from one sample of a study of chemoradiotherapy in HPV16-positive cancers. Assay used: immunoSEQ multiplex PCR; TCRdb lists only in-frame clones, some missing. The data show tens of thousands of clones, with about nine tenths seen just once and roughly 15% held by the top ten. Sequencing used blood, obtained from a patient who underwent chemoradiotherapy. These receptors were obtained from a human donor with HPV-associated anogenital cancer. CDR3s include the opening cysteine and the closing phenylalanine or tryptophan. D genes are given only for firm matches. Rows may omit the clone size; those that give it use once, few, many or a size class.

v_call	j_call	clone_size	d_call	cdr3_nt	cdr3_aa
TRBV14	TRBJ1-5	NA	NA	TGTGCCAGCAGCTCAGGGAATGGCTGGCCCCAGCATTTT	CASSSGNGWPQHF
TRBV18	TRBJ2-2	once	NA	TGTGCCAGCTCACAAGGACAGCCGAAGAACACCGGGGAGCTGTTTTTT	CASSQGQPKNTGELFF
TRBV7-2	TRBJ2-7	NA	TRBD2	TGTGCCAGCAGCCTAGCGGGGGTAGGGGACGAGCAGTACTTC	CASSLAGVGDEQYF
TRBV10-3	TRBJ2-7	NA	TRBD1	TGTGCCATCAGTGATCCGGGACAGGACTACGAGCAGTACTTC	CAISDPGQDYEQYF
TRBV27	TRBJ2-3	once	NA	TGTGCCAGCAGTTTATCGGGGACTTGGGAGGATACGCAGTATTTT	CASSLSGTWEDTQYF
TRBV5-8	TRBJ2-7	NA	TRBD1	TGTGCCAGCAGGCGAGGACAGGTCGGTTCCTACGAGCAGTACTTC	CASRRGQVGSYEQYF
TRBV29-1	TRBJ1-1	NA	NA	TGCAGCGTTGAAAGGGGGAACACTGAAGCTTTCTTT	CSVERGNTEAFF
TRBV4-3	TRBJ1-1	NA	NA	TGCGCCAGCAGCCACGTGGTGGGCCCCGAAGAAGCTTTCTTT	CASSHVVGPEEAFF
TRBV6-1	TRBJ2-7	few	NA	TGTGCCAGCAGTGAAGTAGGGGGGCTAAGGTTCTACGAGCAGTACTTC	CASSEVGGLRFYEQYF
TRBV5-6	TRBJ1-4	NA	TRBD1	TGTGCCAGCAGCCGGGGACAGGGGGTTTTTGAAAAACTGTTTTTT	CASSRGQGVFEKLFF
TRBV10-3	TRBJ2-1	NA	NA	TGTGCCATCAGTGAGGGAGGGACTGGATACAATGAGCAGTTCTTC	CAISEGGTGYNEQFF
TRBV5-1	TRBJ2-7	NA	TRBD2	TGCGCCAGCAGCTTGGGGGGTGCTAGCGGGGCCTACGAGCAGTACTTC	CASSLGGASGAYEQYF
TRBV7-9	TRBJ1-3	few	NA	TGTGCCAGCGGCTCGGGACACGAACACTCTGGAAACACCATATATTTT	CASGSGHEHSGNTIYF
TRBV21-1	TRBJ1-5	NA	NA	TGTGCCAGCAGCACATTACAGGGTGATCAGCCCCAGCATTTT	CASSTLQGDQPQHF
TRBV9	TRBJ2-7	NA	NA	TGTGCCAGCAGCGTAGAGGCTAGCGACTACGAGCAGTACTTC	CASSVEASDYEQYF
TRBV7-3	TRBJ2-2	NA	NA	TGTGCCAGCAGCTCCTCCGTGTGGGCGAACACCGGGGAGCTGTTTTTT	CASSSSVWANTGELFF
TRBV2	TRBJ1-4	NA	NA	TGTGCCAGCAGTGTATCCAGGACGAATGAAAAACTGTTTTTT	CASSVSRTNEKLFF
TRBV6-1	TRBJ2-7	NA	NA	TGTGCCAGCAGTGAACCGTTTTTTTCGACAACATACTACGAGCAGTACTTC	CASSEPFFSTTYYEQYF
TRBV11-1	TRBJ2-5	NA	TRBD2	TGTGCCAGCAGCCATACTAGCGGGGGGATTGAGACCCAGTACTTC	CASSHTSGGIETQYF
TRBV7-6	TRBJ2-3	NA	TRBD2	TGTGCCAGCAGCTCGGTCACTAGCGGGGGGGCAGATACGCAGTATTTT	CASSSVTSGGADTQYF
TRBV14	TRBJ2-5	NA	NA	TGTGCCAGCAGCCAAGATCTTCAGGTACAAGAGACCCAGTACTTC	CASSQDLQVQETQYF
TRBV5-6	TRBJ2-5	NA	NA	TGTGCCAGCAGCTTTAAGGTGACTACCCCCCTAAGACAAGAGACCCAGTACTTC	CASSFKVTTPLRQETQYF
TRBV6-5	TRBJ1-2	NA	NA	TGTGCCAGCAGTGCCCGGACGGATGGCTACACCTTC	CASSARTDGYTF
TRBV6-4	TRBJ2-3	NA	NA	TGTGCCAGCAGTGACTCGTTCAGGAGCACAGATACGCAGTATTTT	CASSDSFRSTDTQYF
TRBV5-8	TRBJ2-7	NA	NA	TGTGCCAGCAGCCTGGGTGAGGTTACGGGGCAGTACTTC	CASSLGEVTGQYF
TRBV13	TRBJ2-1	NA	TRBD1	TGTGCCAGCAGCTCACTTGGTTGGGACAGGGACACCAATGAGCAGTTCTTC	CASSSLGWDRDTNEQFF
TRBV6-4	TRBJ2-1	NA	NA	TGTGCCAGCAGTGACACCACACACAATGAGCAGTTCTTC	CASSDTTHNEQFF
TRBV28	TRBJ2-7	NA	TRBD1	TGTGCCAGCAGTTTCCTTGACAGGGGCTACGAGCAGTACTTC	CASSFLDRGYEQYF
TRBV7-8	TRBJ1-6	once	TRBD1	TGTGCCAGCAGCTTAGCGGGACAGTCGAATTCACCCCTCCACTTT	CASSLAGQSNSPLHF
TRBV9	TRBJ2-3	NA	TRBD2	TGTGCCAGCAGCGCTCGACTAGCCGTCCCAGATACGCAGTATTTT	CASSARLAVPDTQYF
TRBV5-6	TRBJ2-1	NA	TRBD2	TGTGCCAGCATCGGGGGGGACTCCTACAATGAGCAGTTCTTC	CASIGGDSYNEQFF
TRBV7-9	TRBJ2-2	NA	NA	TGTGCCAGCAGCTTAAAGGGACTCCTACCCGGGGAGCTGTTTTTT	CASSLKGLLPGELFF
TRBV5-5	TRBJ2-2	NA	NA	TGTGCCAGCAGCCCTCGGGTGGGGGCGGACACCGGGGAGCTGTTTTTT	CASSPRVGADTGELFF
TRBV14	TRBJ2-1	once	NA	TGTGCCAGCAGCCAAGAATGGAATCCGAGCAATGAGCAGTTCTTC	CASSQEWNPSNEQFF
TRBV6-1	TRBJ1-2	few	NA	TGTGCCAGCAGTGAACCAGGAGTAGCTAACTATGGCTACACCTTC	CASSEPGVANYGYTF
TRBV27	TRBJ2-5	once	NA	TGTGCCAGCAGTCCCGGGGACGTAGCATTGTGGTACTTC	CASSPGDVALWYF
TRBV7-2	TRBJ1-4	NA	TRBD1	TGTGCCAGCAGCCTGGGACAGTCCTTACGTCATGAAAAACTGTTTTTT	CASSLGQSLRHEKLFF
TRBV14	TRBJ2-1	once	NA	TGTGCCAGCAGCCAAGCGGCTAGTAGTGGATACAATGAGCAGTTCTTC	CASSQAASSGYNEQFF
TRBV5-4	TRBJ2-6	NA	NA	TGTGCCAGCAGCTTGGGCAACATGGTATCTGGGGCCAACGTCCTGACTTTC	CASSLGNMVSGANVLTF